The source of this T cell receptor beta chain is a study of breast tumors, draining lymph nodes, adjacent tissues. Regarding the study as a whole: Data fit most tumor T cells coming from lymph node, expanding in tumor. Luminal-like breast cancer showed significantly greater tumor-nontumor repertoire similarity than basal-like breast cancer did. Compared with lymph nodes, tumors were less diverse; compared with nontumor tissue, more.

Germline V gene lookup returns CDR1 GTSNPN and CDR2 SVGIG (reference sequence). This CDR3 contains 13 residues. Germline trimming cut 3 bases from V and 5 bases from J; bases unmatched to any gene: 2. Worth noting for this clonotype: Antigen unknown.

MiXCR was run by TCRdb on the multiplex PCR reads, yielding one entry per CDR3 protein. The data show some 250,000 distinct CDR3 sequences, with 30% to 35% seen just once and 3% to 4% held by the top ten. Samples came from axillary lymph nodes draining the breast cancer. Sequencing was performed on axillary lymph node tissue. The rearrangement uses TRBV30 and TRBJ2-5; TRBD1 agrees at 11 bases. The clonotype comes from a female donor with breast cancer. Some clones in this sample may be carry-over from other donors' samples. CDR3 bases: TGTGCCTGGAGGGGACAGGGGGTTGAGACCCAGTACTTC. It codes for CAWRGQGVETQYF.